These 25 T cell receptor beta chains came from one sample sequenced in a study of T cell responses to AZD1222 COVID-19 vaccine. Data came from immunoSEQ multiplex PCR; TCRdb stores just in-frame clones and leaves some out. This table has 95,000 or so clones, roughly 89% appearing once. The sample was peripheral blood, taken on day 0 of MenACWY control vaccination. These receptors came from an adult in good health.

The genes are TRBV27 and TRBJ1-5, with a weak D call TRBD1 (5 bases). The germline gives CDR1 MNHEY, CDR2 SMNVEV (reference sequence). This CDR3 has 16 amino acids. Trimming pared 0 bases from V and 3 bases from J, leaving 12 bases between. The CDR3 spells CASSLSWGEDNQPQHF. In nucleotides, the CDR3 is TGTGCCAGCAGTTTATCATGGGGGGAAGACAATCAGCCCCAGCATTTT.

V is TRBV3-1 (or the pseudogene TRBV3-2) and J is TRBJ1-3; TRBD1 is a possible D gene (5 bases). Germline V gene lookup returns CDR1 LGHDT and CDR2 YNNKEL (reference sequence). The CDR3 spans 16 residues. V lost 4 bases and J lost 4, with 17 bases in between. CDR3 DNA sequence: TGTGCCAGCAGCCCTCCCCCGACAGTCGAGGGAAACACCATATATTTT. Translated: CASSPPPTVEGNTIYF.

V and J are TRBV27 and TRBJ1-6; TRBD1 is a possible D gene (5 bases). Germline CDR1 and CDR2: MNHEY and SMNVEV (reference sequence). The CDR3 extends over 15 amino acids. The V end was cut by 6 bases, the J end by 10 bases, with 19 bases between. The CDR3 coding sequence is TGTGCCAGCAGGGGGCCGGGAACGGTTCTATCACCCCTCCACTTT. This gives the protein CASRGPGTVLSPLHF.

The V gene is TRBV29-1, the J gene TRBJ1-6; TRBD1 matches 8 bases. Germline V gene sequence: CDR1 SQVTM, CDR2 ANQGSEA. The CDR3 runs 13 residues. V lost 4 bases, J lost 7 bases, and 3 bases stayed unmatched. In DNA form, the CDR3 reads TGCAGCGTTGCTCGGACAGGGAATTCACCCCTCCACTTT. Translated, it gives CSVARTGNSPLHF.

V and J are TRBV5-4 and TRBJ1-1, with D unresolved. Germline V CDR1 and CDR2: SGHNT, YYREEE (reference sequence). The CDR3 loop spans 14 amino acids. Deletions cut 2 bases from V and 0 bases from J, with 8 bases between. CDR3: CASSLSRVNTEAFF. CDR3 sequence (DNA): TGTGCCAGCAGCTTATCACGGGTGAACACTGAAGCTTTCTTT. The full variable domain, with the rest looked up from reference TRBV5-4 and TRBJ1-1, is ETGVTQSPTHLIKTRGQQVTLRCSSQSGHNTVSWYQQALGQGPQFIFQYYREEENGRGNFPPRFSGLQFPNYSSELNVNALELDDSALYLCASSLSRVNTEAFFGQGTRLTVV.

This sequence joins TRBV18 and TRBJ2-7, with 12 bases fitting TRBD1. With 4 bases clipped from V and 0 bases from J, the junction kept 10 bases outside the gene matches. Germline V gene lookup returns CDR1 KGHSH and CDR2 LQKENI. The CDR3 has 18 amino acids. CDR3 protein: CASSRGDRGLVSSYEQYF. DNA of the CDR3: TGTGCCAGCTCACGGGGGGACAGGGGGCTGGTGAGCTCCTACGAGCAGTACTTC.

This chain connects TRBV5-4 to TRBJ2-2; D remains ambiguous. Germline V lookup: CDR1 SGHNT, CDR2 YYREEE (reference sequence). Trimming stripped 9 bases from V and 6 bases from J, with 9 bases between. CDR3 length equals 11 residues. The CDR3 protein is CATFQPGELFF. CDR3 coding DNA: TGTGCCACCTTCCAACCCGGGGAGCTGTTTTTT.

The chain employs TRBV28 and TRBJ1-6; TRBD1 aligns across 9 bases. Trimming removed 6 bases from V and 8 bases from J; junction bases left unmatched: 5. The V gene's germline CDR1 is MDHEN and CDR2 SYDVKM. CDR3 length: 14 residues. CDR3 loop: CASSDGTGHSPLHF. The CDR3 nucleotides read TGTGCCAGCAGCGACGGGACAGGGCATTCACCCCTCCACTTT.

This chain joins TRBV4-2 and TRBJ1-6, with TRBD1 as a possible D gene (5 bases). CDR1 LGHNA and CDR2 YNFKEQ come from the germline V gene. CDR3 length equals 15 residues. Between the trimmed V and J ends, which lost 0 bases and 11 bases, there was a span of 14 bases. CDR3 nucleotides: TGTGCCAGCAGCCAAGATCGGGGGGTCCTGCCACCCCTCCACTTT. This gives the protein CASSQDRGVLPPLHF.

This chain joins TRBV28 and TRBJ1-2, with a possible D match to TRBD1 (5 bases). Germline values: CDR1 MDHEN, CDR2 SYDVKM. The CDR3 is 13 residues long. V lost 1 base to trimming and J lost 8 bases, with 11 bases between them. CDR3 loop: CASSLSGVEGYTF. CDR3 coding DNA: TGTGCCAGCAGTTTATCGGGGGTAGAGGGCTACACCTTC.

V usage is TRBV27 and J usage is TRBJ2-7, with D uncertain. The CDR3 sequence is 14 residues long. In germline, CDR1 is MNHEY, CDR2 SMNVEV (reference sequence). V gave up 3 bases and J gave up 2 bases, with 11 bases separating them. DNA for the CDR3: TGTGCCAGCAGTTTGCGCGGTGGGGCCTACGAGCAGTACTTC. Translated: CASSLRGGAYEQYF.

This clone was picked up one time. The chain is built from TRBV28 and TRBJ1-2, with 7 bases lining up with TRBD1. The CDR3 contains 13 residues. V lost 9 bases and J lost 3; bases outside the gene matches: 7. The V gene's germline CDR1 is MDHEN and CDR2 SYDVKM. As DNA, the CDR3 is TGTGCCAGTCTACAGGGGTACGACTATGGCTACACCTTC. Amino acids: CASLQGYDYGYTF.

This chain's CDR3 is CASSQEEVRRSYNSPLHF. The CDR3 DNA sequence: TGTGCCAGCAGCCAAGAAGAGGTCAGGAGATCTTATAATTCACCCCTCCACTTT. The genes are TRBV3-1 (or the pseudogene TRBV3-2) and TRBJ1-6; D ambiguous. The CDR3 consists of 18 residues. Germline values: CDR1 LGHDT, CDR2 YNNKEL (reference sequence). The V end lost 0 bases, the J end lost 4 bases, and 16 bases lay between the germline ends.

The V call is TRBV5-8, the J call TRBJ1-2; D is uncertain. CDR3 size: 13 residues. V lost 0 bases and J 0 bases, leaving 3 bases between the germline ends. Germline CDR1 is SGHTS and CDR2 is YDEGEE. The CDR3 sequence is CASSLEANYGYTF. The CDR3, as DNA: TGTGCCAGCAGCTTGGAGGCTAACTATGGCTACACCTTC.

This rearrangement joins TRBV10-2 to TRBJ2-5; the match to TRBD2 covers 7 bases. Germline V lookup: CDR1 WSHSY, CDR2 SAAADI. Germline trimming cut 10 bases from V and 1 base from J; bases unmatched to any gene: 6. The CDR3 has 13 residues. In nucleotides, the CDR3 is TGCGCCACCCAGCGGGACTCCCAAGAGACCCAGTACTTC. This sequence encodes CATQRDSQETQYF.

The chain recombines TRBV9 with TRBJ1-1; D possibly corresponds to TRBD1 (5 bases). The germline gives CDR1 SGDLS, CDR2 YYNGEE. CDR3 length: 13 amino acids. V was shortened by 4 bases and J by 3 bases, with 10 bases between the two germline ends. CDR3 nucleotides: TGTGCCAGCAGCATAACCAGGGACACTGAAGCTTTCTTT. Protein: CASSITRDTEAFF.

The chain couples TRBV19 to TRBJ1-5; TRBD1 matches 10 bases. Per germline, CDR1 LNHDA and CDR2 SQIVND (reference sequence). The CDR3 spans 14 residues. The V gene end was trimmed by 6 bases and the J gene end by 5 bases; junction bases not matched to a gene: 4. CDR3 DNA: TGTGCCAGTAGGGGGGACAGGGGCTATCAGCCCCAGCATTTT. This codes for CASRGDRGYQPQHF.

This clone was detected only once. J is TRBJ2-3 and V is TRBV4-3; D assignment may be TRBD1 or TRBD2 (6 bases each). Between the trimmed V and J ends, which lost 1 base and 2 bases, there was a span of 16 bases. The CDR3 has 17 amino acids. In germline, CDR1 is LGHNA, CDR2 YSLEER. DNA for the CDR3: TGCGCCAGCAGCCAAGCTGGGGGGCGACTCTCCACAGATACGCAGTATTTT. Protein product: CASSQAGGRLSTDTQYF.

The chain couples TRBV7-8 to TRBJ2-2; D gene ambiguous. Between the trimmed V and J ends, which lost 5 bases and 3 bases, there was a span of 7 bases. Germline-derived CDR1 and CDR2 are SGHVS and FQNEAQ. This CDR3 has 13 residues. The DNA of the CDR3 is TGTGCCAGCAGCCCTACGGACACCGGGGAGCTGTTTTTT. Protein sequence: CASSPTDTGELFF.

The rearrangement links TRBV11-2 to TRBJ2-5; 12 nucleotides line up with TRBD2. CDR3 length equals 15 residues. Per the germline V gene, CDR1 is SGHAT and CDR2 is FQNNGV. V gave up 6 bases and J gave up 4 bases; unmatched junction bases: 6. CDR3 amino acids: CASRPSGGAAETQYF. Written as DNA, the CDR3 is TGTGCCAGCAGACCTAGCGGGGGGGCCGCAGAGACCCAGTACTTC.

The J gene is TRBJ2-2, the V gene TRBV19; possibly TRBD1 for D (5 bases). Trimming stripped 7 bases from V and 1 base from J, with 16 bases between. Germline CDR1 reads LNHDA; CDR2 reads SQIVND (reference sequence). The CDR3 totals 16 residues. The CDR3 region has the DNA TGTGCCAGTACTATCGGGCAGGGAAAGAACACCGGGGAGCTGTTTTTT. Translating it yields CASTIGQGKNTGELFF.

The chain is built from TRBV27 and TRBJ2-7, with 7 nucleotides matching TRBD1. The ends lost 8 bases at V and 3 bases at J; junction bases unmatched: 7. The CDR3 has 13 residues. From germline, CDR1 is MNHEY and CDR2 SMNVEV (reference sequence). This chain's CDR3 is CASPDRVNYEQYF. CDR3 bases: TGTGCCAGCCCTGACAGGGTCAACTACGAGCAGTACTTC.

The DNA of the CDR3 is TGTGCCTCCGGACAGGGTGGTGGCTACTATGGCTACACCTTC. It is translated as CASGQGGGYYGYTF. The chain has TRBV30 and TRBJ1-2; 8 nucleotides agree with TRBD1. After removal of 7 bases from V and 3 bases from J, the junction contained 10 bases not matched to a gene. Germline V gene data show CDR1 as GTSNPN and CDR2 as SVGIG (reference sequence). The CDR3 has 14 amino acids.

The V call is TRBV6-2 or TRBV6-3, the J call TRBJ2-5; 11 bases map to TRBD2. The CDR3 length is 16 residues. Per the germline V gene, CDR1 is MNHEY and CDR2 is SVGEGT. V lost 2 bases, J lost 3 bases, and 5 bases stayed unmatched. The CDR3 region is CASSYAGTSGKETQYF. The CDR3 region has the DNA TGTGCCAGCAGTTACGCCGGGACTAGCGGTAAAGAGACCCAGTACTTC.

The rearrangement joins TRBV6-5 to TRBJ1-6, with 8 positions matching TRBD1. Germline CDR1 MNHEY, CDR2 SVGAGI. J lost 7 bases, V lost 5 bases, and 7 bases had no gene match. This CDR3 region has 15 residues. CDR3 sequence: CASSNRQGPNSPLHF. DNA for the CDR3: TGTGCCAGCAGTAACCGACAGGGGCCGAATTCACCCCTCCACTTT.